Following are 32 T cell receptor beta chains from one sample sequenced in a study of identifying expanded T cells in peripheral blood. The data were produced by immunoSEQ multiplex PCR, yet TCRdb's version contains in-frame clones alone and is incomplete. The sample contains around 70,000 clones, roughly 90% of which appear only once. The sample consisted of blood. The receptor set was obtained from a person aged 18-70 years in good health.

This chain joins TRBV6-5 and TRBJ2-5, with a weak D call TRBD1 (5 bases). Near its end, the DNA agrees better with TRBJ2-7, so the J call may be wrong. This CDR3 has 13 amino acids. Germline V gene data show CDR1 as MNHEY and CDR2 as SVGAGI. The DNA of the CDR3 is TGTGCCACTTCCCTTAGGGGATACTACGAGCAGTACTTC. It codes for CATSLRGYYEQYF.

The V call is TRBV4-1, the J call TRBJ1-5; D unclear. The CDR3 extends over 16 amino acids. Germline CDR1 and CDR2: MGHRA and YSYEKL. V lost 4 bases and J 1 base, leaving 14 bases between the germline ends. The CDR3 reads CASSLLWGASNQPQHF. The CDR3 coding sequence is TGCGCCAGCAGCCTCCTTTGGGGTGCAAGCAATCAGCCCCAGCATTTT.

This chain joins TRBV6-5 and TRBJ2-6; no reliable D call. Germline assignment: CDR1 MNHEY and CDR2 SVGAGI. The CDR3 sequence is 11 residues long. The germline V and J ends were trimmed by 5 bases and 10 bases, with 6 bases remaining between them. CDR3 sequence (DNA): TGTGCCAGCAGTGTTTCTAACGTCCTGACTTTC. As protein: CASSVSNVLTF.

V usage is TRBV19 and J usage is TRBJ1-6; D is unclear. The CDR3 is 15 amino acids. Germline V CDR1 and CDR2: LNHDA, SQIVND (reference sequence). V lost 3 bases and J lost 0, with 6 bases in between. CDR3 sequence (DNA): TGTGCCAGTAGTATGGCTAGCTCCTATAATTCACCCCTCCACTTT. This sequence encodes CASSMASSYNSPLHF.

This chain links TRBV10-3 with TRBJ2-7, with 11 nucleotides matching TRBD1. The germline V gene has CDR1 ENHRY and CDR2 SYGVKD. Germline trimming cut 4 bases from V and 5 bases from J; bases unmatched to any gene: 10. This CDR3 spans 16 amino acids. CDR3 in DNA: TGTGCCATCAGTGCCCTGCCCGGGACAGGGGGACACGAGCAGTACTTC. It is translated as CAISALPGTGGHEQYF.

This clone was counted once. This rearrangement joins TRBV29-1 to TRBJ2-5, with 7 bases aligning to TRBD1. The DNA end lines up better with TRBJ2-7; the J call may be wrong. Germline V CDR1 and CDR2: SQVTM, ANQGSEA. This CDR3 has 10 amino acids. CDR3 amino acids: CSVGTVEQYF. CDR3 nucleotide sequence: TGCAGCGTGGGGACAGTCGAGCAGTACTTC.

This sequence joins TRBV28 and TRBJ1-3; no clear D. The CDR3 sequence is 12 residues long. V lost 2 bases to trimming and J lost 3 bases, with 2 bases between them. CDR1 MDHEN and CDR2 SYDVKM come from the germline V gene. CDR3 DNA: TGTGCCAGCAGTTTAGATGGAAACACCATATATTTT. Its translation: CASSLDGNTIYF.

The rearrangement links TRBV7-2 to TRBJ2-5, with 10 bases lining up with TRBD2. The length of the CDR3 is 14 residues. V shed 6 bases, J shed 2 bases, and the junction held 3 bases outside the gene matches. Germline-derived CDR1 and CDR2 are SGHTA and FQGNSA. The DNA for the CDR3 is TGTGCCAGCAGGCGGACTAGCGGACAAGAGACCCAGTACTTC. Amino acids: CASRRTSGQETQYF. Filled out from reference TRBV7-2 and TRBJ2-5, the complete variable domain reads GAGVSQSPSNKVTEKGKDVELRCDPISGHTALYWYRQSLGQGLEFLIYFQGNSAPDKSGLPSDRFSAERTGGSVSTLTIQRTQQEDSAVYLCASRRTSGQETQYFGPGTRLLVL.

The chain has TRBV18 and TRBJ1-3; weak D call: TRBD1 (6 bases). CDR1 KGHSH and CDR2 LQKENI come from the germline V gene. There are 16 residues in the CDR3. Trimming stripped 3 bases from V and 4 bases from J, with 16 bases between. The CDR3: CASSPVAGASGNTIYF. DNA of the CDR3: TGTGCCAGCTCACCCGTAGCAGGGGCGTCAGGAAACACCATATATTTT.

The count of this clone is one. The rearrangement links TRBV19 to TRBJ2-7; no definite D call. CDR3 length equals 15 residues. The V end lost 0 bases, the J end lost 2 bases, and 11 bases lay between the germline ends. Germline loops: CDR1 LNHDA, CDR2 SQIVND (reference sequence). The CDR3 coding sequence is TGTGCCAGTAGTATAGAAGGTCGTGGTCCCTACGAGCAGTACTTC. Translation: CASSIEGRGPYEQYF.

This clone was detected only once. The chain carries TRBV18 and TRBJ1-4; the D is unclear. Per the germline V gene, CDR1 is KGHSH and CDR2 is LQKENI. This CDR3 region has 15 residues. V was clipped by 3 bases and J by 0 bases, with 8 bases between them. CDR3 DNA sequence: TGTGCCAGCTCACCGTGGGTCGCAACTAATGAAAAACTGTTTTTT. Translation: CASSPWVATNEKLFF.

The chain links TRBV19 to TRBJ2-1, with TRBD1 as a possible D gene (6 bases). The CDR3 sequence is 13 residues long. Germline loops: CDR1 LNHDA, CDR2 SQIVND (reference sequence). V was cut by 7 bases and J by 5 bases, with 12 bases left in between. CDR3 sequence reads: CASTPQGNNEQFF. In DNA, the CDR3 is TGTGCCAGTACCCCGCAGGGGAACAATGAGCAGTTCTTC. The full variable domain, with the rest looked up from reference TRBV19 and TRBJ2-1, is DGGITQSPKYLFRKEGQNVTLSCEQNLNHDAMYWYRQDPGQGLRLIYYSQIVNDFQKGDIAEGYSVSREKKESFPLTVTSAQKNPTAFYLCASTPQGNNEQFFGPGTRLTVL.

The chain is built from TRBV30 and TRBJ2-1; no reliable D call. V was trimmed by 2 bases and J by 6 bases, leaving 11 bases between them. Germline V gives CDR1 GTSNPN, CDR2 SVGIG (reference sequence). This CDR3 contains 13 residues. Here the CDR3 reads CAWSKGTTNEQFF. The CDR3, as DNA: TGTGCCTGGAGTAAGGGCACTACCAATGAGCAGTTCTTC.

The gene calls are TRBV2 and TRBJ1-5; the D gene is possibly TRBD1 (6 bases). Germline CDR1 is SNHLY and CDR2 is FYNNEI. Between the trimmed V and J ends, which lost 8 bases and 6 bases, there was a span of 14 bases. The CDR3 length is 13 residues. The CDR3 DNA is TGTGCCAGCCTTTCGGGGGCAGGTCAGCCCCAGCATTTT. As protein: CASLSGAGQPQHF.

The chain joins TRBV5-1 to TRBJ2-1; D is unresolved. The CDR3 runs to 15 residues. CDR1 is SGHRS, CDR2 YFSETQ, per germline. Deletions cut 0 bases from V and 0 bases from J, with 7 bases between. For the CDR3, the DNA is TGCGCCAGCAGCTTGGTGGCAGCCTCCTACAATGAGCAGTTCTTC. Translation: CASSLVAASYNEQFF.

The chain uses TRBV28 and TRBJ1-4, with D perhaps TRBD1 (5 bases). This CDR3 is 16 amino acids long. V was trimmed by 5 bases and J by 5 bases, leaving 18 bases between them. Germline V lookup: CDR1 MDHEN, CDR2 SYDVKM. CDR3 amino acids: CASSPPGSGPNEKLFF. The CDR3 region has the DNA TGTGCCAGCAGTCCGCCGGGGTCAGGGCCAAATGAAAAACTGTTTTTT.

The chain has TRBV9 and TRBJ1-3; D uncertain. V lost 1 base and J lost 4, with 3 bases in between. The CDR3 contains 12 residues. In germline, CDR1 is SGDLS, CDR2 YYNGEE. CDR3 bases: TGTGCCAGCAGCGTACCGGGAAACACCATATATTTT. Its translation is CASSVPGNTIYF.

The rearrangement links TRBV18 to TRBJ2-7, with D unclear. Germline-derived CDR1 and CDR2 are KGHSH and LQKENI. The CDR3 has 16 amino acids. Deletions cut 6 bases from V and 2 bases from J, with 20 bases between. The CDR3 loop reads CASSRMRSDNPYEQYF. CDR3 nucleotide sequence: TGTGCCAGCTCCCGGATGCGGAGCGATAATCCCTACGAGCAGTACTTC.

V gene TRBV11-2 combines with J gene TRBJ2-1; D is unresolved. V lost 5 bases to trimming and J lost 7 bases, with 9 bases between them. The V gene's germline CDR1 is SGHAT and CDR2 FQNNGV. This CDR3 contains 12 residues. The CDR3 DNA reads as TGTGCCAGCAGCCGTCTCGGGAATGAGCAGTTCTTC. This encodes CASSRLGNEQFF.

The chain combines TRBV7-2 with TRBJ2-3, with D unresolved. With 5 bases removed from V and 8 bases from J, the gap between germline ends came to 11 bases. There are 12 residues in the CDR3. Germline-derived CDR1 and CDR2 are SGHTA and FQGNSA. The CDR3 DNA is TGTGCCAGCAGCGTTGGCTCATTTACGCAGTATTTT. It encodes CASSVGSFTQYF.

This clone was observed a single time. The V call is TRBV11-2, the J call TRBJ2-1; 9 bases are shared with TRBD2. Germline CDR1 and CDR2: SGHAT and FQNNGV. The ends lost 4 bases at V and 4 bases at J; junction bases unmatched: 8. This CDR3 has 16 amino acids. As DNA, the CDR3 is TGTGCCAGCAGCTCGGCCGTCCTAGCGGGATACAATGAGCAGTTCTTC. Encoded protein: CASSSAVLAGYNEQFF.

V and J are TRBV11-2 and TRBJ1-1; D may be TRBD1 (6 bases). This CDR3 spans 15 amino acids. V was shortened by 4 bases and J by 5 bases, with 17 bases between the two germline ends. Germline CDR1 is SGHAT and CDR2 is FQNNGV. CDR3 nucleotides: TGTGCCAGCAGCTCTCACGGTGGGGGGCGGACTGAAGCTTTCTTT. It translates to CASSSHGGGRTEAFF.

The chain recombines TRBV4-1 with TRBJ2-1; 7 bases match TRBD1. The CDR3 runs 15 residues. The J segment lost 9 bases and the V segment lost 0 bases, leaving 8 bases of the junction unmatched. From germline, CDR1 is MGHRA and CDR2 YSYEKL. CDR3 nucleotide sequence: TGCGCCAGCAGCCAAGATCCAGGGGGATGGGGTGAGCAGTTCTTC. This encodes CASSQDPGGWGEQFF.

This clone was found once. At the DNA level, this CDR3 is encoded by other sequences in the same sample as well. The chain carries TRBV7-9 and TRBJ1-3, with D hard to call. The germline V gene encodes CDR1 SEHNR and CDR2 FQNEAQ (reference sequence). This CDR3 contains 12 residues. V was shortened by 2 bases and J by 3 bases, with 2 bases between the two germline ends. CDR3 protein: CASSLSGNTIYF. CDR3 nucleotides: TGTGCCAGCAGCTTAAGTGGAAACACCATATATTTT.

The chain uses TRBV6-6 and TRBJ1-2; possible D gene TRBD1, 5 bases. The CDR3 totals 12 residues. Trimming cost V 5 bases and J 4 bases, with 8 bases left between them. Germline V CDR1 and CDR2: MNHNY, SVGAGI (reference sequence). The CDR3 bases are TGTGCCAGCAGTCAGGGTCCCTATGGCTACACCTTC. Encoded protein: CASSQGPYGYTF.

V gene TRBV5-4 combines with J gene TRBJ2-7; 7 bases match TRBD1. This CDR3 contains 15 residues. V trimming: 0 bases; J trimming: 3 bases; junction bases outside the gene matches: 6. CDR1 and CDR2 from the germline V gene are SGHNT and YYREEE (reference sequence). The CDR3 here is CASSLGQGFNYEQYF. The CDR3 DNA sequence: TGTGCCAGCAGCTTGGGACAGGGTTTTAACTACGAGCAGTACTTC.

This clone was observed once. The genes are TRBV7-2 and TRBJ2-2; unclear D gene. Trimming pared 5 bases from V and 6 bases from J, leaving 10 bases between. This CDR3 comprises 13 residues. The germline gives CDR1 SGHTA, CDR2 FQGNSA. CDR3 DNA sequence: TGTGCCAGCAGCCTCCCGGGTGCCGGGGAGCTGTTTTTT. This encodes CASSLPGAGELFF. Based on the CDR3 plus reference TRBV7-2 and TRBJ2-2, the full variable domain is GAGVSQSPSNKVTEKGKDVELRCDPISGHTALYWYRQSLGQGLEFLIYFQGNSAPDKSGLPSDRFSAERTGGSVSTLTIQRTQQEDSAVYLCASSLPGAGELFFGEGSRLTVL.

The CDR3: CASSPLQLAVNNEQFF. In nucleotides, the CDR3 is TGTGCCAGCAGCCCACTTCAACTAGCGGTCAACAATGAGCAGTTCTTC. This chain connects TRBV5-6 to TRBJ2-1, with 8 bases identical to TRBD2. CDR1 SGHDT and CDR2 YYEEEE come from the germline V gene. V was pared by 4 bases and J by 5 bases, with 11 bases of the junction left unmatched. The length of the CDR3 is 16 residues. Combining the CDR3 with reference TRBV5-6 and TRBJ2-1 gives the whole variable domain DAGVTQSPTHLIKTRGQQVTLRCSPKSGHDTVSWYQQALGQGPQFIFQYYEEEERQRGNFPDRFSGHQFPNYSSELNVNALLLGDSALYLCASSPLQLAVNNEQFFGPGTRLTVL.

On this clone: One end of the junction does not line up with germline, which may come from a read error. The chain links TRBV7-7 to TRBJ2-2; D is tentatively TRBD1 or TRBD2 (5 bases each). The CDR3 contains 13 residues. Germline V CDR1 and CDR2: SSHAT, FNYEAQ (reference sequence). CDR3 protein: CASSPPGPGELFF. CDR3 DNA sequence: TGTGCTAGCAGCCCACCGGGGCCCGGGGAGCTGTTTTTT.

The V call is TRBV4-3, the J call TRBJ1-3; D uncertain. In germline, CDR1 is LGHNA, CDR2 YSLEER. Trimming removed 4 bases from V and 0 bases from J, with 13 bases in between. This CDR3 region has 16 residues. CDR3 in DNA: TGCGCCAGCAGCCTTTCTAGTCTCTCCTCTGGAAACACCATATATTTT. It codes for CASSLSSLSSGNTIYF.

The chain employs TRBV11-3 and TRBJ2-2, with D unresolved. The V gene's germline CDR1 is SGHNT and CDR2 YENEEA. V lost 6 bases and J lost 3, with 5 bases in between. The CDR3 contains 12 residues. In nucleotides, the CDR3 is TGTGCCAGCAGTCGGTACACCGGGGAGCTGTTTTTT. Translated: CASSRYTGELFF.

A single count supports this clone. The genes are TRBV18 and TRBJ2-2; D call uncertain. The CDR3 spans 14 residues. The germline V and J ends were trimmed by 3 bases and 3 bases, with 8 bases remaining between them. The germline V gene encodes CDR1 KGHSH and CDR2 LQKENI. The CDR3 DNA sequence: TGTGCCAGCTCACCCCTCAGAGACACCGGGGAGCTGTTTTTT. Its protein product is CASSPLRDTGELFF.